This T cell receptor beta chain was recorded in a study of cytomegalovirus exposure and HLA in healthy donors. 13 Jbeta primers and 60 Vbeta primers were used for the PCR. TCRdb keeps only in-frame clones here, not all; method: immunoSEQ multiplex PCR. The data hold roughly 140,000 clones, with under 75% observed a single time. With 0 bases clipped from V and 4 bases from J, the junction kept 0 bases outside the gene matches. The CDR3 totals 15 residues. Germline assignment: CDR1 SGHRS and CDR2 YFSETQ. Sequenced input: PBMCs. The chain links TRBV5-1 to TRBJ2-3, with 12 bases aligning to TRBD2. The TCR sequence derives from a woman aged 55 to 70 in good health and CMV-seropositive. The DNA for the CDR3 is TGCGCCAGCAGCTTGGCTAGCGGGAGGGCAGATACGCAGTATTTT. Translation gives CASSLASGRADTQYF.